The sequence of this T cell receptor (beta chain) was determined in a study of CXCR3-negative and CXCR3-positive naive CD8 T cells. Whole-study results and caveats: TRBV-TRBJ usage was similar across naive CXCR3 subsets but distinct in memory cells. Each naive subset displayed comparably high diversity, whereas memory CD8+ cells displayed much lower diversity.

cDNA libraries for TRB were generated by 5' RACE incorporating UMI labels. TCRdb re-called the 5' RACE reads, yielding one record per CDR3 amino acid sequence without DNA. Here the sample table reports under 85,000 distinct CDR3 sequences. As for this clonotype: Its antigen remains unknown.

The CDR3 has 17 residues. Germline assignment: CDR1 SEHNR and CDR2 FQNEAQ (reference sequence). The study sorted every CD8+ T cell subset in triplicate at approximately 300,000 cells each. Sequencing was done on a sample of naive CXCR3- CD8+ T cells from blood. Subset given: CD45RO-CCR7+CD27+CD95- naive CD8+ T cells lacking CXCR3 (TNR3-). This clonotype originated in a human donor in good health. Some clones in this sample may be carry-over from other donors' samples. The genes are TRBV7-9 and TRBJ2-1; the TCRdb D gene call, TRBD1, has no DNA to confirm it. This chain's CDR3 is CASGGTGRPQVWNEQFF.